A single TCR beta chain is shown here with its context. Time point indicated: after trial treatment. Sample treatment: LDRT plus nivolumab, ipilimumab, low-dose cyclophosphamide and aspirin (RACIN trial). Low-dose radiotherapy and low-dose cyclophosphamide, together with aspirin, ipilimumab and nivolumab, were given to donors. This record comes from a study of low-dose radiotherapy and immunotherapy resistance in tumors. Study as a whole: Every two weeks patients got nivolumab 240 mg flat dose, plus ipilimumab 1 mg/kg every six weeks, intravenously. Cyclophosphamide was given intravenously at 200 mg/m2 every two weeks, and each dose came one day before radiation and immunotherapy.

The CDR3 length is 11 residues. Trimming at V came to 7 bases and at J to 16 bases, leaving 8 bases not matched to a gene. CDR1 is LGHDT and CDR2 is YNNKEL in the germline V gene (reference sequence). With TRAV- and TRBV-specific primers, first-strand cDNA was made, covering the alpha and beta chains. With a constant-region primer and a V-primer adapter, TCRs were subjected to about 20 PCR cycles of amplification. After the mRNA was isolated, it was amplified using in vitro transcription. One entry per CDR3 protein results from TCRdb running MiXCR on the reads. The repertoire holds about 58,000 distinct CDR3 sequences, with less than 30% as singletons.

The rearrangement links TRBV3-1 to TRBJ2-1, with TRBD1 identical over 9 bases. This clonotype was obtained from a male donor with prostate cancer. The material was PBMCs, obtained after low-dose radiotherapy plus immunotherapy. The CDR3 nucleotides read TGTGCCAGCAATGCCGGGACAGGGTTATTCTTC. This translates into CASNAGTGLFF.